The T cell receptor beta chain under discussion was sequenced for a study of blood T cell repertoires in COVID-19 (TCRdb year 2020). Turning to the overall study: Collaborator samples came from the United States, Italy and Spain and covered acute and convalescent phases of COVID-19. The samples were drawn from two sources: the first 160 participants of the ongoing ImmuneRACE study, and 1,200 or so subjects contributed by 6 global collaborators. Deeply sampled blood TCRbeta repertoires from subjects exposed to, actively infected with, or recovered from COVID-19 were included in the dataset. HLA class I and class II types, where available, came from metadata supplied by the sample provider rather than from assay-based typing. The sample metadata nearly always contained a de-identified subject ID, COVID-19 status, age in years and sex. A freely available public database, intended as a resource for researchers studying the immune response to SARS-CoV-2, is where the repertoires were released. The prospective study material was composed of cDNA or gDNA derived from T cells, B-cell-depleted T cells, or PBMCs. Study-wide conclusions, independent of this receptor: The quantity of clinical and demographic metadata differed by source and by participant and was supplied without curation.

Details on this clone: Which antigen it targets is not known. No clone much larger than this one lies a single base away; base qualities are absent.

TCRbeta CDR3 regions were amplified from genomic DNA by means of the immunoSEQ Assay, a bias-controlled multiplex PCR. The authors' analysis ran thus. Within the assay, amplification of reference gene primers was used to estimate how many nucleated cells each sample contained. Sequence reads were collapsed and filtered to measure the absolute abundance of every unique TCRbeta CDR3 rearrangement. For each sample, productive Simpson clonality was calculated as the square root of Simpson's diversity index across productive rearrangements. Imported from immuneACCESS, the table was reduced by TCRdb to in-frame sequences with V and J called. These copies leave out some clones; in studies compared against another copy, an unresolved V gene accounts for under half, and the cause of the remainder is not known. D and trimming were read from the DNA, whereas the V and J calls and clone size are those reported in that table. Present in this sample are about 250,000 clones, roughly 80% of which were seen just once. The ten largest clones capture about 8.1% of the sample.

The CDR3, cysteine through phenylalanine, is 14 amino acids long. Only CDR3 DNA is held: 42 bases, read in frame from base 1. The germline V gene encodes CDR1 SGDLS and CDR2 YYNGEE. Between the V and J ends, shortened by 4 bases and 4 bases respectively, the junction contains 11 bases. Collaborating institutions collected whole blood in K2EDTA tubes following their own protocols. Collaborator samples were shipped for TCRbeta analysis as frozen whole blood, isolated PBMCs, or DNA extracted from either sample type. This clonotype was obtained from an elderly man with acute or convalescent COVID-19. The chain employs TRBV9 and TRBJ2-2; a weak D assignment points to TRBD1 (5 bases agree). What was sequenced was peripheral blood. The CDR3 loop reads CASSPADITGELFF. The DNA sequence is as follows: TGTGCCAGCAGCCCGGCGGACATCACCGGGGAGCTGTTTTTT.